What follows are 5 T cell receptor beta chains derived from one specimen sequenced in a study of shared clonotypes between healthy human individuals. Naive CD8 cells lacked CD45RO and underwent positive selection for CCR7, leaving out terminally differentiated effector memory CD45RA+ cells. Method: immunoSEQ multiplex PCR; TCRdb's copy keeps in-frame clones and lacks some. The sample lists about 2.2 million clones, approximately 92% occurring once. The specimen was naive CD8+ T cells from PBMCs. The receptors were sampled from a young man in good health. Some clones in this sample may be carry-over from other donors' samples.

The genes are TRBV2 and TRBJ2-1, with D tentatively TRBD2 (6 bases). The germline CDR1 and CDR2 sequences are SNHLY and FYNNEI. Trimming left V 9 bases short and J 3 bases short, with 18 bases between. The CDR3 spans 15 residues. CDR3 nucleotides: TGTGCCAGGAGACGGGACTCCAGTTACTACAATGAGCAGTTCTTC. Encoded protein: CARRRDSSYYNEQFF.

The chain couples TRBV29-1 to TRBJ2-1, with D tentatively TRBD1 (5 bases). From germline, CDR1 is SQVTM and CDR2 ANQGSEA. The V gene lost 3 bases and the J gene lost 7 bases, with 16 bases spanning the gap. This CDR3 contains 14 residues. DNA of the CDR3: TGCAGCGTTGAGCTGGCAGGGTATCTAAATGAGCAGTTCTTC. Translated, it gives CSVELAGYLNEQFF.

V gene TRBV7-9 combines with J gene TRBJ1-5; 7 nucleotides align to TRBD1. Germline CDR1 and CDR2: SEHNR and FQNEAQ (reference sequence). The CDR3 runs to 14 residues. Germline trimming cut 5 bases from V and 8 bases from J; bases unmatched to any gene: 9. The CDR3 sequence: CASSQKGALEPQHF. The CDR3 DNA sequence: TGTGCCAGCAGCCAAAAGGGGGCACTTGAGCCCCAGCATTTT.

This clone was seen just once. The V call is TRBV5-1, the J call TRBJ1-1, with 8 bases matching TRBD1. The trim removed 5 bases at V and 5 bases at J, leaving 8 bases unmatched. The CDR3 spans 14 residues. Germline V gene lookup returns CDR1 SGHRS and CDR2 YFSETQ. This CDR3 reads CASRPAGGLTEAFF. The CDR3 coding sequence is TGCGCCAGCAGGCCCGCAGGGGGCTTGACTGAAGCTTTCTTT.

This clone came up once. V gene TRBV7-8 combines with J gene TRBJ2-7; TRBD2 aligns across 7 bases. Looked up from germline, CDR1 is SGHVS and CDR2 is FQNEAQ. The CDR3 covers 12 residues. Trimming cost V 6 bases and J 6 bases; bases outside gene matches: 5. This CDR3 reads CASRTAGVEQYF. The CDR3 DNA is TGTGCCAGCAGAACGGCGGGGGTCGAGCAGTACTTC.